These 24 T cell receptor beta chains share one sample of origin, sequenced in a study of cytomegalovirus exposure and HLA in healthy donors. The PCR was carried out with 60 Vbeta primers and 13 Jbeta primers. Method: immunoSEQ multiplex PCR; TCRdb's copy keeps in-frame clones and lacks some. The sample includes under 200,000 clones, about four fifths of them seen just once. The source material was PBMCs. Every receptor here comes from a man aged 30-40 years in good health and CMV-seronegative.

V and J are TRBV6-5 and TRBJ2-6; no clear D gene. V shed 5 bases and J shed 0 bases, with 5 bases lying between them. The germline gives CDR1 MNHEY, CDR2 SVGAGI. CDR3 size: 14 residues. CDR3 in DNA: TGTGCCAGCAGTCCGCGCTCTGGGGCCAACGTCCTGACTTTC. Protein: CASSPRSGANVLTF.

J is TRBJ1-1 and V is TRBV4-3; 9 positions match TRBD1. The CDR3 length is 15 residues. With 4 bases clipped from V and 3 bases from J, the junction kept 6 bases outside the gene matches. CDR1 is LGHNA, CDR2 YSLEER, per germline. Here the CDR3 DNA reads TGCGCCAGCAGCCTTCACAGGGGGCTGTACACTGAAGCTTTCTTT. Its translation is CASSLHRGLYTEAFF.

The CDR3 protein is CASNLRGDYGYTF. Written as DNA, the CDR3 is TGTGCCAGCAACCTCCGGGGTGACTATGGCTACACCTTC. The gene calls are TRBV6-6 and TRBJ1-2; D unclear. The germline V and J ends were trimmed by 7 bases and 3 bases, with 12 bases remaining between them. CDR3 length equals 13 residues. From germline, CDR1 is MNHNY and CDR2 SVGAGI (reference sequence).

On this clone: A read error may produce the germline difference seen at one junction end. The genes are TRBV7-9 and TRBJ1-1; 7 positions match TRBD1. The CDR3 has 12 residues. The germline V gene has CDR1 SEHNR and CDR2 FQNEAQ (reference sequence). The CDR3 loop reads CSSSLGGREAFF. The CDR3, as DNA: TGTTCCAGCAGCTTAGGGGGCAGGGAAGCTTTCTTT.

The CDR3 protein is CAWTDPQGKEQYF. CDR3 in DNA: TGTGCCTGGACCGACCCCCAGGGGAAGGAGCAGTACTTC. The chain recombines TRBV30 with TRBJ2-7; D is possibly TRBD1 (6 bases). Germline V gene sequence: CDR1 GTSNPN, CDR2 SVGIG (reference sequence). V shed 4 bases and J shed 7 bases, with 17 bases lying between them. The CDR3 runs 13 residues.

V gene TRBV23-1 combines with J gene TRBJ2-7, with D possibly TRBD1 on 6 matching bases. TRBV23-1 is noted as an ORF with a role that remains uncertain. The V and J ends lost 3 bases and 1 base respectively, with 16 bases between them. This CDR3 spans 16 amino acids. The CDR3 protein is CASSHSPETGSYEQYF. CDR3 nucleotides: TGCGCCAGCAGTCATTCCCCAGAGACAGGTTCCTACGAGCAGTACTTC.

The rearrangement joins TRBV5-1 to TRBJ2-1; the match to TRBD2 covers 8 bases. The V gene's germline CDR1 is SGHRS and CDR2 YFSETQ. Germline trimming cut 6 bases from V and 1 base from J; bases unmatched to any gene: 9. The CDR3 has 16 amino acids. Here the CDR3 DNA reads TGCGCCAGCACCTATTTAGCGGGGAGGTCCTACAATGAGCAGTTCTTC. Protein: CASTYLAGRSYNEQFF. The whole variable domain, remainder taken from reference TRBV5-1 and TRBJ2-1, is KAGVTQTPRYLIKTRGQQVTLSCSPISGHRSVSWYQQTPGQGLQFLFEYFSETQRNKGNFPGRFSGRQFSNSRSEMNVSTLELGDSALYLCASTYLAGRSYNEQFFGPGTRLTVL.

The chain carries TRBV10-3 and TRBJ2-2, with 10 nucleotides matching TRBD2. From germline, CDR1 is ENHRY and CDR2 SYGVKD. Trimming cost V 3 bases and J 4 bases; bases outside gene matches: 2. This CDR3 has 15 residues. CDR3 in amino acids: CAISDVAGGTGELFF. CDR3 sequence (DNA): TGTGCCATCAGTGACGTAGCGGGAGGCACCGGGGAGCTGTTTTTT.

The gene calls are TRBV29-1 and TRBJ2-7; the D gene is possibly TRBD2 (5 bases). CDR1 and CDR2 from the germline V gene are SQVTM and ANQGSEA. V lost 4 bases to trimming and J lost 0 bases, with 7 bases between them. This CDR3 comprises 12 residues. The CDR3 nucleotides read TGCAGCGTTGGTAGCGCCTCCTACGAGCAGTACTTC. Translation gives CSVGSASYEQYF.

The sample holds a few counts of this clone. The V call is TRBV29-1, the J call TRBJ2-3; TRBD1 might be the D (6 bases). This CDR3 contains 14 residues. V lost 4 bases to trimming and J lost 2 bases, with 13 bases between them. Germline V gives CDR1 SQVTM, CDR2 ANQGSEA. The CDR3 is CSVVWGLITDTQYF. The CDR3 DNA is TGCAGCGTTGTTTGGGGGCTCATCACAGATACGCAGTATTTT.

The V call is TRBV30, the J call TRBJ1-1; D possibly corresponds to TRBD1 (5 bases). The CDR3 runs 17 residues. The V and J ends lost 1 base and 0 bases respectively, with 18 bases between them. CDR1 is GTSNPN and CDR2 is SVGIG in the germline V gene (reference sequence). In DNA, the CDR3 is TGTGCCTGGAGTGGTAGGGGTGAGAATCAGGTGAACACTGAAGCTTTCTTT. It codes for CAWSGRGENQVNTEAFF.

This chain connects TRBV7-2 to TRBJ2-5, with D tentatively TRBD2 (6 bases). Per germline, CDR1 SGHTA and CDR2 FQGNSA. Trimming took off 0 bases at V and 5 bases at J, with 13 bases between the two ends. The CDR3 runs 15 residues. CDR3 sequence reads: CASSLAPGVVETQYF. CDR3 in DNA: TGTGCCAGCAGCTTAGCGCCGGGGGTAGTGGAGACCCAGTACTTC. The entire variable domain, with the rest obtained from reference TRBV7-2 and TRBJ2-5, is as follows: GAGVSQSPSNKVTEKGKDVELRCDPISGHTALYWYRQSLGQGLEFLIYFQGNSAPDKSGLPSDRFSAERTGGSVSTLTIQRTQQEDSAVYLCASSLAPGVVETQYFGPGTRLLVL.

V and J are TRBV7-9 and TRBJ2-7, with D unclear. Trimming pared 5 bases from V and 6 bases from J, leaving 17 bases between. This CDR3 has 14 amino acids. Germline CDR1 reads SEHNR; CDR2 reads FQNEAQ (reference sequence). Here the CDR3 reads CASSPWAGLAEQYF. In nucleotides, the CDR3 is TGTGCCAGCAGCCCTTGGGCAGGCCTCGCCGAGCAGTACTTC.

This chain connects TRBV6-5 to TRBJ2-1, with 7 bases lining up with TRBD1. Germline CDR1 is MNHEY and CDR2 is SVGAGI. Germline trimming cut 4 bases from V and 12 bases from J; bases unmatched to any gene: 3. This CDR3 comprises 11 residues. The CDR3 coding sequence is TGTGCCAGCAGTTTACAGGGGAGGCAGTTCTTC. This sequence encodes CASSLQGRQFF.

This clone was seen a single time. This chain connects TRBV7-9 to TRBJ2-6; D unclear. Germline V gene data show CDR1 as SEHNR and CDR2 as FQNEAQ (reference sequence). This CDR3 contains 13 residues. Trimming shortened V by 4 bases and J by 4 bases, and 5 bases separated the two germline ends. CDR3 in DNA: TGTGCCAGCAGCTCCGTCGGGGCCAACGTCCTGACTTTC. It specifies CASSSVGANVLTF.

The V call is TRBV7-2, the J call TRBJ2-3; TRBD2 aligns across 10 bases. Germline lookup yields CDR1 SGHTA and CDR2 FQGNSA. The V segment lost 2 bases and the J segment 0 bases; nucleotides outside the gene matches: 8. The CDR3 is made up of 18 amino acids. CDR3 loop: CASSLIPASGGSTDTQYF. The DNA for the CDR3 is TGTGCCAGCAGCTTAATTCCGGCTAGCGGGGGCAGCACAGATACGCAGTATTTT. The whole variable domain, remainder taken from reference TRBV7-2 and TRBJ2-3, is GAGVSQSPSNKVTEKGKDVELRCDPISGHTALYWYRQSLGQGLEFLIYFQGNSAPDKSGLPSDRFSAERTGGSVSTLTIQRTQQEDSAVYLCASSLIPASGGSTDTQYFGPGTRLTVL.

The chain has TRBV29-1 and TRBJ1-1, with 10 bases fitting TRBD1. The CDR3 extends over 13 amino acids. J lost 4 bases, V lost 6 bases, and 5 bases had no gene match. Germline lookup yields CDR1 SQVTM and CDR2 ANQGSEA. CDR3 bases: TGCAGCGTGAGGACAGGGGGGTCCACTGAAGCTTTCTTT. This gives the protein CSVRTGGSTEAFF.

This clone has just one count. This chain uses TRBV12-5 with TRBJ1-4; possible D gene TRBD1, 5 bases. CDR1 and CDR2 (germline): LGHNT, FRNRAP. Deletions cut 2 bases from V and 5 bases from J, with 12 bases between. The CDR3 runs 15 residues. For the CDR3, the DNA is TGTGCTAGTGGTTTGACAGGTACTCCAAATGAAAAACTGTTTTTT. Translation gives CASGLTGTPNEKLFF.

The V and J genes are TRBV9 and TRBJ1-2; tentatively, D is TRBD1 (5 bases). The CDR3 length is 13 residues. The germline gives CDR1 SGDLS, CDR2 YYNGEE. Deletions cut 1 base from V and 8 bases from J, with 12 bases between. The CDR3 loop reads CASSVRQGGGYTF. Written as DNA, the CDR3 is TGTGCCAGCAGCGTACGGCAGGGTGGAGGCTACACCTTC.

The chain uses TRBV5-8 and TRBJ1-6; 7 bases line up with TRBD1. The CDR3 extends over 17 amino acids. Trimming removed 4 bases from V and 0 bases from J; junction bases left unmatched: 7. CDR1 and CDR2 (germline): SGHTS, YDEGEE. The CDR3 is CASSPDRTSSYNSPLHF. The CDR3 region has the DNA TGTGCCAGCAGCCCGGACAGGACGAGCTCCTATAATTCACCCCTCCACTTT. Together with reference TRBV5-8 and TRBJ1-6, the CDR3 gives the full variable domain: EAGVTQSPTHLIKTRGQQATLRCSPISGHTSVYWYQQALGLGLQFLLWYDEGEERNRGNFPPRFSGRQFPNYSSELNVNALELEDSALYLCASSPDRTSSYNSPLHFGNGTRLTVT.

The CDR3 here is CASSPGSGYTF. The CDR3 nucleotides read TGTGCCAGCAGCCCGGGTAGCGGCTACACCTTC. The chain is built from TRBV11-2 and TRBJ1-2; D remains unclear. V shed 5 bases and J shed 8 bases, with 9 bases lying between them. In germline, CDR1 is SGHAT, CDR2 FQNNGV. CDR3 length equals 11 residues.

The chain is built from TRBV29-1 and TRBJ2-2, with a weak D call TRBD2 (6 bases). Germline assignment: CDR1 SQVTM and CDR2 ANQGSEA. Trimming shortened V by 7 bases and J by 2 bases, and 14 bases separated the two germline ends. The CDR3 contains 14 residues. The CDR3 is CSGGTAINTGELFF. In DNA form, the CDR3 reads TGCAGCGGCGGGACCGCGATTAACACCGGGGAGCTGTTTTTT.

This clone was recorded only once. This chain connects TRBV2 to TRBJ2-3, with no clear D. With 4 bases removed from V and 0 bases from J, the gap between germline ends came to 8 bases. Germline assignment: CDR1 SNHLY and CDR2 FYNNEI. The CDR3 totals 14 residues. Here the CDR3 DNA reads TGTGCCAGCAGTGGTAAAACTAGCACAGATACGCAGTATTTT. Translation gives CASSGKTSTDTQYF.

J is TRBJ2-7 and V is TRBV2; 8 bases agree with TRBD2. Germline CDR1 is SNHLY and CDR2 is FYNNEI. The J segment lost 3 bases and the V segment lost 10 bases, leaving 17 bases of the junction unmatched. This CDR3 region has 16 residues. CDR3 in amino acids: CATLVPRSGGDYEQYF. Here the CDR3 DNA reads TGTGCCACCTTGGTCCCCAGGAGCGGGGGTGACTACGAGCAGTACTTC.